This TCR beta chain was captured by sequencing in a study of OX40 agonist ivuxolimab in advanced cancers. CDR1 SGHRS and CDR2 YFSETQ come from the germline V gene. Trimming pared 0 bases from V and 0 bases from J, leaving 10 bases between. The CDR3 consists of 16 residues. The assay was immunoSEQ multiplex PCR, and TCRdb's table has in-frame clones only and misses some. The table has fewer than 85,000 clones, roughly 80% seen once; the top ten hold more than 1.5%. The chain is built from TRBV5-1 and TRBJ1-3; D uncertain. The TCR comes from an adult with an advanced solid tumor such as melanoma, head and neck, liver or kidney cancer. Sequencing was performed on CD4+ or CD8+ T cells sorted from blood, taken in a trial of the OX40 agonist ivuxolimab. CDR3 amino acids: CASSLDGDPSGNTIYF. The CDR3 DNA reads TGCGCCAGCAGCTTGGATGGCGACCCCTCTGGAAACACCATATATTTT. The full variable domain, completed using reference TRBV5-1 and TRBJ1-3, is KAGVTQTPRYLIKTRGQQVTLSCSPISGHRSVSWYQQTPGQGLQFLFEYFSETQRNKGNFPGRFSGRQFSNSRSEMNVSTLELGDSALYLCASSLDGDPSGNTIYFGEGSWLTVV.